These 24 T cell receptor beta chains share one sample of origin, sequenced in a study of blood T cell repertoires in COVID-19. The protocol was immunoSEQ multiplex PCR, while the TCRdb copy is restricted to in-frame clones and leaves out a portion. The sample holds approximately 97,000 clones, 90% seen once. The sequencing sample was made of peripheral blood. The receptors shown here come from a man aged 55 to 70 with acute or convalescent COVID-19.

The chain is built from TRBV25-1 and TRBJ1-1; a possible D gene is TRBD1 (5 bases). The CDR3 loop spans 16 amino acids. Germline V CDR1 and CDR2: MGHDK, SYGVNS. Trimming pared 4 bases from V and 0 bases from J, leaving 15 bases between. The CDR3 protein is CASSARQISMNTEAFF. In nucleotides, the CDR3 is TGTGCCAGCAGTGCGCGACAGATCTCTATGAACACTGAAGCTTTCTTT. The full variable domain, in which reference TRBV25-1 and TRBJ1-1 provide the parts outside the CDR3, is EADIYQTPRYLVIGTGKKITLECSQTMGHDKMYWYQQDPGMELHLIHYSYGVNSTEKGDLSSESTVSRIRTEHFPLTLESARPSHTSQYLCASSARQISMNTEAFFGQGTRLTVV.

This chain uses TRBV5-1 with TRBJ1-1, with a weak D call TRBD1 (6 bases). Trimming removed 1 base from V and 5 bases from J, with 9 bases in between. CDR3 length: 13 amino acids. The germline V gene has CDR1 SGHRS and CDR2 YFSETQ. The CDR3 protein is CASSLTGQTEAFF. The CDR3 nucleotides read TGCGCCAGCAGCTTGACAGGGCAGACTGAAGCTTTCTTT. The full variable domain, its missing parts supplied by reference TRBV5-1 and TRBJ1-1, is KAGVTQTPRYLIKTRGQQVTLSCSPISGHRSVSWYQQTPGQGLQFLFEYFSETQRNKGNFPGRFSGRQFSNSRSEMNVSTLELGDSALYLCASSLTGQTEAFFGQGTRLTVV.

V and J are TRBV30 and TRBJ1-5; D is uncertain. Germline V gene lookup returns CDR1 GTSNPN and CDR2 SVGIG (reference sequence). Trimming shortened V by 0 bases and J by 0 bases, and 6 bases separated the two germline ends. This CDR3 has 14 amino acids. This chain's CDR3 is CAWSVTLSNQPQHF. The CDR3 DNA follows: TGTGCCTGGAGTGTAACTCTTAGCAATCAGCCCCAGCATTTT.

This clone has ten or more counts. This rearrangement joins TRBV3-1 (or the pseudogene TRBV3-2) to TRBJ1-1, with 8 bases identical to TRBD1. Germline V CDR1 and CDR2: LGHDT, YNNKEL (reference sequence). This CDR3 has 17 residues. Losses at the gene ends were 1 base for V and 1 base for J; bases not matched to a gene: 8. The CDR3 sequence: CASSQGGAGGENTEAFF. The DNA for the CDR3 is TGTGCCAGCAGCCAAGGAGGGGCAGGGGGCGAGAACACTGAAGCTTTCTTT.

The J gene is TRBJ1-3, the V gene TRBV10-1; D remains unclear. V was clipped by 5 bases and J by 0 bases, with 8 bases between them. Germline V CDR1 and CDR2: WNHNN, SYGVQD (reference sequence). The CDR3 spans 14 residues. CDR3 sequence: CASSPESSGNTIYF. In DNA form, the CDR3 reads TGCGCCAGCAGTCCCGAGAGCTCTGGAAACACCATATATTTT.

This clone was picked up one time. The chain recombines TRBV18 with TRBJ1-5, with a possible D match to TRBD1 (5 bases). This CDR3 is 14 amino acids long. Looked up from germline, CDR1 is KGHSH and CDR2 is LQKENI. Trimming pared 5 bases from V and 5 bases from J, leaving 13 bases between. In DNA, the CDR3 is TGTGCCAGCTCAAAACAGGCTGGCGATCAGCCCCAGCATTTT. This translates into CASSKQAGDQPQHF.

V is TRBV18 and J is TRBJ2-7, with 8 bases that match TRBD2. The CDR3 totals 13 residues. The V gene end was trimmed by 3 bases and the J gene end by 8 bases; junction bases not matched to a gene: 6. Germline CDR1 KGHSH, CDR2 LQKENI. The CDR3 DNA reads TGTGCCAGCTCACCTAGCGGGGTAGAAAAGCAGTACGTC. This codes for CASSPSGVEKQYV.

The chain employs TRBV2 and TRBJ2-3, with D uncertain. Trimming removed 6 bases at V and 5 bases at J, with 6 bases between. Germline CDR1 SNHLY, CDR2 FYNNEI. The CDR3 spans 11 residues. The CDR3 bases are TGTGCCAGCAGATTAGAAGATACGCAGTATTTT. This translates into CASRLEDTQYF.

The rearrangement links TRBV7-9 to TRBJ2-7, with a possible D match to TRBD2 (5 bases). The CDR3 is made up of 15 amino acids. Germline V gives CDR1 SEHNR, CDR2 FQNEAQ (reference sequence). The V gene lost 5 bases and the J gene lost 5 bases, with 19 bases spanning the gap. Written as DNA, the CDR3 is TGTGCCAGCAGCGTCGGACTCTCTTCCACCGACGAGCAGTACGTC. Translation gives CASSVGLSSTDEQYV.

The chain joins TRBV13 to TRBJ2-4; maybe TRBD1 (5 bases). Trimming pared 0 bases from V and 6 bases from J, leaving 12 bases between. Per the germline V gene, CDR1 is PRHDT and CDR2 is FYEKMQ (reference sequence). The CDR3 extends over 15 amino acids. The CDR3 here is CASSLGGRLRNIQYF. DNA of the CDR3: TGTGCCAGCAGCTTAGGGGGGCGACTCAGAAACATTCAGTACTTC. The whole variable domain, remainder taken from reference TRBV13 and TRBJ2-4, is AAGVIQSPRHLIKEKRETATLKCYPIPRHDTVYWYQQGPGQDPQFLISFYEKMQSDKGSIPDRFSAQQFSDYHSELNMSSLELGDSALYFCASSLGGRLRNIQYFGAGTRLSVL.

In its sample, this clone was seen once. This chain links TRBV15 with TRBJ1-1; 8 nucleotides agree with TRBD1. The CDR3 extends over 14 amino acids. Looked up from germline, CDR1 is LNHNV and CDR2 is YYDKDF (reference sequence). The V and J ends lost 0 bases and 8 bases, in that order; junction bases with no gene match: 5. CDR3 nucleotides: TGTGCCACCAGCAGAGAACAGGGGGTTCCCGAAGCTTTCTTT. Encoded protein: CATSREQGVPEAFF.

V gene TRBV6-6 combines with J gene TRBJ1-5; 7 nucleotides align to TRBD1. The V gene end was trimmed by 7 bases and the J gene end by 3 bases; junction bases not matched to a gene: 6. The CDR3 sequence is 14 residues long. Looked up from germline, CDR1 is MNHNY and CDR2 is SVGAGI (reference sequence). The DNA for the CDR3 is TGTGCCAGCAACCCAGGGGGTCCCAATCAGCCCCAGCATTTT. Residues: CASNPGGPNQPQHF.

This clone has only one observation. This sequence joins TRBV11-3 and TRBJ2-2; 8 nucleotides match TRBD1. CDR1 and CDR2 from the germline V gene are SGHNT and YENEEA. V was clipped by 5 bases and J by 1 base; unmatched bases: 3. There are 15 residues in the CDR3. The DNA for the CDR3 is TGTGCCAGCAGCCAAGGACAGGGGAACACCGGGGAGCTGTTTTTT. As protein: CASSQGQGNTGELFF.

This rearrangement joins TRBV7-9 to TRBJ1-3; possibly TRBD1 for D (6 bases). V was cut by 1 base and J by 0 bases, with 10 bases left in between. Germline CDR1 and CDR2: SEHNR and FQNEAQ (reference sequence). CDR3 size: 16 residues. CDR3 amino acids: CASSLDRAFSGNTIYF. The CDR3 DNA sequence: TGTGCCAGCAGCTTAGACAGGGCCTTCTCTGGAAACACCATATATTTT.

V gene TRBV6-5 combines with J gene TRBJ2-5; D might be TRBD2 (7 bases). Trimming cost V 6 bases and J 5 bases, with 13 bases left between them. Looked up from germline, CDR1 is MNHEY and CDR2 is SVGAGI. The CDR3 loop spans 13 amino acids. The chain's CDR3 is CASRFGGLETQYF. CDR3 coding DNA: TGTGCCAGCAGATTCGGGGGGCTGGAGACCCAGTACTTC.

The rearrangement uses TRBV6-6 and TRBJ2-2; TRBD2 is a possible D gene (6 bases). The V and J ends lost 6 bases and 0 bases respectively, with 14 bases between them. The CDR3 covers 16 residues. Germline V gene sequence: CDR1 MNHNY, CDR2 SVGAGI (reference sequence). CDR3 loop: CASRHPGTSNTGELFF. The CDR3 coding sequence is TGTGCCAGCAGACACCCCGGGACTTCGAACACCGGGGAGCTGTTTTTT.

This rearrangement joins TRBV19 to TRBJ2-2; D is perhaps TRBD1 (6 bases). The CDR3 is made up of 14 amino acids. The germline V gene encodes CDR1 LNHDA and CDR2 SQIVND (reference sequence). Deletions cut 9 bases from V and 3 bases from J, with 14 bases between. Here the CDR3 DNA reads TGTGCCAGAGACCGGGGACACTACACCGGGGAGCTGTTTTTT. This translates into CARDRGHYTGELFF.

This clone was recorded many times. The gene calls are TRBV4-1 and TRBJ1-1, with 9 bases identical to TRBD1. Looked up from germline, CDR1 is MGHRA and CDR2 is YSYEKL. CDR3 size: 15 residues. With 7 bases clipped from V and 2 bases from J, the junction kept 8 bases outside the gene matches. The CDR3 sequence is CASIDAGQGNTEAFF. CDR3 sequence (DNA): TGCGCCAGCATCGATGCGGGACAGGGTAACACTGAAGCTTTCTTT.

V usage is TRBV20-1 and J usage is TRBJ1-5, with D unresolved. This CDR3 contains 11 residues. Germline loops: CDR1 DFQATT, CDR2 SNEGSKA (reference sequence). Trimming left V 3 bases short and J 4 bases short, with 4 bases between. CDR3 loop: CSASRNQPQHF. DNA for the CDR3: TGCAGTGCTAGCCGGAATCAGCCCCAGCATTTT.

This clone appeared a few times. The rearrangement joins TRBV3-1 (or the pseudogene TRBV3-2) to TRBJ1-1; D might be TRBD1 (6 bases). The germline CDR1 and CDR2 sequences are LGHDT and YNNKEL (reference sequence). Trimming removed 8 bases from V and 1 base from J, with 32 bases in between. The CDR3 runs 20 residues. This chain's CDR3 is CASSRERKGVWKGKNTEAFF. CDR3 coding DNA: TGTGCCAGCTCTAGGGAAAGAAAGGGGGTGTGGAAGGGAAAGAACACTGAAGCTTTCTTT.

This clone appeared once. V usage is TRBV27 and J usage is TRBJ1-1; 10 nucleotides agree with TRBD1. Trimming removed 6 bases from V and 5 bases from J; junction bases left unmatched: 12. This CDR3 comprises 16 residues. Germline-derived CDR1 and CDR2 are MNHEY and SMNVEV (reference sequence). The CDR3 spells CASSPMPGQGQTEAFF. The CDR3 DNA reads as TGTGCCAGCAGCCCTATGCCGGGACAGGGGCAAACTGAAGCTTTCTTT.

V is TRBV5-4 and J is TRBJ1-1; a possible D gene is TRBD1 (5 bases). Between the trimmed V and J ends, which lost 3 bases and 5 bases, there was a span of 11 bases. The germline V gene encodes CDR1 SGHNT and CDR2 YYREEE (reference sequence). This CDR3 has 13 residues. Here the CDR3 DNA reads TGTGCCAGCAGCTACGACCGGGGGACTGAAGCTTTCTTT. Its translation: CASSYDRGTEAFF.

CDR3 nucleotides: TGTGCCAGCAGCCCGCCCTCGGCGGGGTTGGGGCAAGAGACCCAGTACTTC. Protein product: CASSPPSAGLGQETQYF. The chain has TRBV4-2 and TRBJ2-5; tentatively, D is TRBD2 (6 bases). Germline V gene lookup returns CDR1 LGHNA and CDR2 YNFKEQ. The CDR3 runs 17 residues. V was pared by 4 bases and J by 2 bases, with 20 bases between.

In its sample, this clone was seen once. V and J are TRBV7-8 and TRBJ1-3, with TRBD1 as a possible D gene (6 bases). The germline V gene has CDR1 SGHVS and CDR2 FQNEAQ. V was clipped by 4 bases and J by 0 bases, with 13 bases between them. The CDR3 covers 16 residues. CDR3 in amino acids: CASSSNRAPSGNTIYF. Written as DNA, the CDR3 is TGTGCCAGCAGCTCTAACAGGGCTCCCTCTGGAAACACCATATATTTT.